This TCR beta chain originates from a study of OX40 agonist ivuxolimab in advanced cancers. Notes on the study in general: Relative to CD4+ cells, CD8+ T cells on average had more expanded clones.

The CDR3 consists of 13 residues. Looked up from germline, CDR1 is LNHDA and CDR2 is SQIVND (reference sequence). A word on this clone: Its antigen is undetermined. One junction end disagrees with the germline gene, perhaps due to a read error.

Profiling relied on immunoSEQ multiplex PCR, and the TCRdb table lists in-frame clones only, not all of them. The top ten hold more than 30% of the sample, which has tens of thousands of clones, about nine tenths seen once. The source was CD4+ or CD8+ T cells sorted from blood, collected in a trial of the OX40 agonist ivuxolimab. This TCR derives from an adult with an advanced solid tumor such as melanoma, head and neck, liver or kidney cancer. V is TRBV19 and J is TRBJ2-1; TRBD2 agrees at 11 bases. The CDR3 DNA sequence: TGTGCCAGTAGTTCGGGACTAGCGGTACCTCGCATCTTC. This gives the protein CASSSGLAVPRIF.